Sequencing of this T cell receptor (beta chain) was carried out in a study of shared clonotypes between healthy human individuals. About the research overall: The cohort had two women and a few men, ages 18 to 49. Notes on the study in general: As a rule, naive subsets had a larger estimated richness than memory subsets.

Points on this clone: The antigen is undetermined.

Running of the assay took place at deep level. Repertoires were generated with immunoSEQ multiplex PCR, while TCRdb's copy carries only in-frame clones and drops some. The sample comprises millions of clones, 95% of which are singletons, and 0.1% to 0.15% rests with the top ten. The germline gives CDR1 ENHRY, CDR2 SYGVKD. There are 13 residues in the CDR3. Trimming pared 10 bases from V and 4 bases from J, leaving 14 bases between. The TCR originated in a man between 18 and 35 years old in good health. The chain couples TRBV10-3 to TRBJ2-1, with D possibly being TRBD2 (6 bases). The specimen sequenced was naive CD4+ T cells sorted from blood. Indicated subset: CD45RA+ positively selected. CDR3 amino acids: CATSSEGYNEQFF. CDR3 DNA sequence: TGTGCCACCTCTAGCGAGGGATACAATGAGCAGTTCTTC.